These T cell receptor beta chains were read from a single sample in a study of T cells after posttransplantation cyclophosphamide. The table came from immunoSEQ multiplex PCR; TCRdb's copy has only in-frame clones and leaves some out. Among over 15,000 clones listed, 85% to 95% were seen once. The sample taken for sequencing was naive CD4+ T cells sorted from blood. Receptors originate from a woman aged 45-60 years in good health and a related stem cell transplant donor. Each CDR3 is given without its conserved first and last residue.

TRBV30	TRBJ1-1	AWSGGSREAF
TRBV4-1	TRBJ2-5	ASSLREQSDLLGETQY
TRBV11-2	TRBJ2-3	ASSFTGLVDTDTQY
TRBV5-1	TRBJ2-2	ASSRDRVFTGELF
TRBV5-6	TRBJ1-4	ASRQGPNEKLF
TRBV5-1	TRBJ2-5	ASSLDRGGETQY
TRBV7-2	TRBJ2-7	ASSLARGRGEQY
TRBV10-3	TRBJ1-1	AISGAGNTEAF
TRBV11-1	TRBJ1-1	ASIRTADTEAF
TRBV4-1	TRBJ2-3	ASSQGGMIAGEADTQY
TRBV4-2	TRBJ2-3	ASSLLAGGLGTDTQY
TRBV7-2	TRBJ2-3	ASSLGAYPEIDTQY
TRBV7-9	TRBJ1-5	ASSLETTGINQPQH
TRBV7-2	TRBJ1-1	ASSLLDQGARLGAF
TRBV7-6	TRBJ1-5	ASGSRGVRNQPQH
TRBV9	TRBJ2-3	ASSVAMVHSSTDTQY
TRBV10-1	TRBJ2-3	ASSEPGTGRNTQY
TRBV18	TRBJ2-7	ASSPGTGAYEQY
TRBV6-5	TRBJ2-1	ASSRGLREGLEQF
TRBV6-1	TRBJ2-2	ASSSSGIGTGELF
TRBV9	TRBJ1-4	AGSVFTGKGEKLF
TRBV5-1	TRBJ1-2	ASSLPTGGLGYT
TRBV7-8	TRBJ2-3	ASSLASPGAVGQY
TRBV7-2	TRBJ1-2	ASSSRQGSYGYT